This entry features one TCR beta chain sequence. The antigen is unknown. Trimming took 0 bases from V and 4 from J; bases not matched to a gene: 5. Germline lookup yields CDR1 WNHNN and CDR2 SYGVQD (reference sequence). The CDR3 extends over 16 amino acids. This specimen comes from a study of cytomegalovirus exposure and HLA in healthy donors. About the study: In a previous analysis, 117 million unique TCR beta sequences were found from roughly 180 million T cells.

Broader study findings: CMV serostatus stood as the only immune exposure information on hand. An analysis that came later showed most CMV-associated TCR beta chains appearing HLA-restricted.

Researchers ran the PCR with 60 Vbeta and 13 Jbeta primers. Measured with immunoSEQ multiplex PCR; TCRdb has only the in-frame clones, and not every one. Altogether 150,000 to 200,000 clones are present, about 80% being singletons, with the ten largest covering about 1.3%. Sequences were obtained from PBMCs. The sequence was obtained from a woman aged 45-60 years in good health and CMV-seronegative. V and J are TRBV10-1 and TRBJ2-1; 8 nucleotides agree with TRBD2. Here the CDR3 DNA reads TGCGCCAGCAGTGAGTCGGGACTAGGGGGTTACAATGAGCAGTTCTTC. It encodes CASSESGLGGYNEQFF.